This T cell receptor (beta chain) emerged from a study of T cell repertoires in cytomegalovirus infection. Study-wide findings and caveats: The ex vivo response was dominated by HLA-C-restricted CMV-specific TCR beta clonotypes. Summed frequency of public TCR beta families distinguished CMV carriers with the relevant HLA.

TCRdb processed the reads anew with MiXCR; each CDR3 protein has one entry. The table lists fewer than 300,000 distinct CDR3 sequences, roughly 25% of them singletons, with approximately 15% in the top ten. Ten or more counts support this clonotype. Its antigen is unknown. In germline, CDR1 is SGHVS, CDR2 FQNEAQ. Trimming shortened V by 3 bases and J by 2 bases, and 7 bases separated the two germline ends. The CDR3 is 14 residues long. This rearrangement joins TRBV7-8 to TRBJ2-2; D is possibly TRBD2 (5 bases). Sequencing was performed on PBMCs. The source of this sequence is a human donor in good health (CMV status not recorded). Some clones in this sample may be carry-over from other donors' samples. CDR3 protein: CASSLSGNTGELFF. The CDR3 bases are TGTGCCAGCAGCTTGTCGGGAAACACCGGGGAGCTGTTTTTT.